The T cell receptor beta chain described here comes from a study of blood T cell repertoires in COVID-19. On the study more broadly: Researchers got acute and convalescent COVID-19 samples from the United States, Italy and Spain. The analysed material was cDNA or gDNA that came from T cells, B-cell-depleted T cells, or PBMCs.

In the authors' methods: Amplification of reference gene primers was used by the study to estimate nucleated cell counts. Generated by immunoSEQ multiplex PCR, the TCRdb table keeps only in-frame clones and is missing some. Clone size and the V and J calls come from that table; the DNA yielded D and trimming. This sample carries 150,000 to 200,000 clones, roughly four fifths of them seen once, and the ten largest clones take under 13%. This TCR came from a human donor in a cohort sampled during active COVID-19. Source material: peripheral blood.

The CDR3 loop is CASSHGVDTEAFF. CDR3 nucleotide sequence: TGTGCCAGCAGCCACGGAGTGGACACTGAAGCTTTCTTT. The V and J genes are TRBV3-1 (or the pseudogene TRBV3-2) and TRBJ1-1, with unresolved D. The V gene lost 3 bases and the J gene lost 3 bases, with 8 bases spanning the gap. The CDR3 has 13 residues. Looked up from germline, CDR1 is LGHDT and CDR2 is YNNKEL (reference sequence).